The 22 T cell receptor beta chains given below trace back to one sample, sequenced in a study of cytomegalovirus exposure and HLA in healthy donors. This PCR relied on a set of 60 Vbeta primers and 13 Jbeta primers. Assay: immunoSEQ multiplex PCR; the TCRdb copy retains only in-frame clones and omits some. Of approximately 110,000 clones in the sample, about 68% were seen once. Sequenced input: PBMCs. The receptors originated from a man aged 25 to 40 in good health and CMV-seropositive.

This chain uses TRBV27 with TRBJ2-3; TRBD2 is a possible D gene (6 bases). This CDR3 has 14 residues. Germline CDR1 MNHEY, CDR2 SMNVEV (reference sequence). V was cut by 6 bases and J by 0 bases, with 10 bases left in between. CDR3 coding DNA: TGTGCCAGCAGAACGGCGGGGAGCACAGATACGCAGTATTTT. It codes for CASRTAGSTDTQYF.

The chain links TRBV5-1 to TRBJ1-1; D possibly corresponds to TRBD1 (5 bases). This CDR3 contains 15 residues. Trimming stripped 4 bases from V and 3 bases from J, with 16 bases between. Germline V gives CDR1 SGHRS, CDR2 YFSETQ. CDR3 sequence: CASSRVGGRDTEAFF. For the CDR3, the DNA is TGCGCCAGCAGCCGCGTGGGGGGTAGGGACACTGAAGCTTTCTTT.

This clone was counted only a few times. V is TRBV6-1 and J is TRBJ1-4, with 8 bases matching TRBD1. CDR1 is MNHNS, CDR2 SASEGT, per germline. This CDR3 has 13 amino acids. V was pared by 9 bases and J by 8 bases, with 8 bases of the junction left unmatched. CDR3 sequence: CASKDRAREKLFF. The CDR3 DNA follows: TGTGCCAGTAAGGACAGGGCTAGGGAAAAACTGTTTTTT.

This clone has only one observation. This chain links TRBV6-5 with TRBJ1-6; a weak D match, TRBD1 (6 bases). The CDR3 has 14 amino acids. The germline V gene has CDR1 MNHEY and CDR2 SVGAGI. Trimming cost V 4 bases and J 3 bases, with 7 bases left between them. In DNA, the CDR3 is TGTGCCAGCAGTTGGACAGTCTATAATTCACCCCTCCACTTT. This translates into CASSWTVYNSPLHF.

This clone was picked up a small number of times. The V gene is TRBV18, the J gene TRBJ2-1; D call uncertain. CDR3 length equals 14 residues. V lost 3 bases to trimming and J lost 0 bases, with 6 bases between them. The germline CDR1 and CDR2 sequences are KGHSH and LQKENI. CDR3 sequence: CASSPRSSYNEQFF. The CDR3 DNA sequence: TGTGCCAGCTCACCCCGGAGCTCCTACAATGAGCAGTTCTTC.

This sequence joins TRBV19 and TRBJ1-1; D gene uncertain. The length of the CDR3 is 13 residues. Trimming took off 5 bases at V and 0 bases at J, with 7 bases between the two ends. Germline V CDR1 and CDR2: LNHDA, SQIVND (reference sequence). CDR3 residues: CASSRVVNTEAFF. The DNA for the CDR3 is TGTGCCAGTAGTCGGGTGGTGAACACTGAAGCTTTCTTT.

J is TRBJ2-1 and V is TRBV29-1; TRBD2 matches at 8 bases. Germline V gene data show CDR1 as SQVTM and CDR2 as ANQGSEA. The trim removed 7 bases at V and 3 bases at J, leaving 8 bases unmatched. The CDR3 is made up of 14 amino acids. CDR3 in amino acids: CSDSPSGLYNEQFF. The CDR3 DNA reads as TGCAGCGATTCTCCTAGCGGGCTCTACAATGAGCAGTTCTTC.

The CDR3 nucleotides read TGTGCCATCAGTGATACCACGGGGGGGAATACAGATACGCAGTATTTT. Translating it yields CAISDTTGGNTDTQYF. The chain links TRBV10-3 to TRBJ2-3, with TRBD2 matching 8 bases. Germline-derived CDR1 and CDR2 are ENHRY and SYGVKD. V gave up 3 bases and J gave up 3 bases; unmatched junction bases: 8. CDR3 length: 16 amino acids.

CDR3 region: CASSPDRGLYGYTF. DNA of the CDR3: TGCGCCAGCAGCCCGGACAGGGGCCTCTATGGCTACACCTTC. V is TRBV5-1 and J is TRBJ1-2, with TRBD1 identical over 9 bases. Germline-derived CDR1 and CDR2 are SGHRS and YFSETQ. The CDR3 covers 14 residues. V lost 4 bases to trimming and J lost 4 bases; unmatched junction nucleotides: 5. Full variable domain (rest looked up from reference TRBV5-1 and TRBJ1-2): KAGVTQTPRYLIKTRGQQVTLSCSPISGHRSVSWYQQTPGQGLQFLFEYFSETQRNKGNFPGRFSGRQFSNSRSEMNVSTLELGDSALYLCASSPDRGLYGYTFGSGTRLTVV.

The J gene is TRBJ1-1, the V gene TRBV7-9, with 7 bases matching TRBD1. The CDR3 runs 12 residues. CDR1 is SEHNR and CDR2 is FQNEAQ in the germline V gene (reference sequence). With V trimmed by 10 bases and J by 1 base, 3 bases remained unmatched. The CDR3, as DNA: TGTGCCACCGGGACAGCGAACACTGAAGCTTTCTTT. Its translation is CATGTANTEAFF.

V and J are TRBV5-1 and TRBJ2-5; 11 positions match TRBD2. Germline V gene sequence: CDR1 SGHRS, CDR2 YFSETQ. The junction had 6 bases not matched to a gene; V was cut back by 4 bases and J by 4 bases. This CDR3 comprises 15 residues. DNA for the CDR3: TGCGCCAGCAGCCCGGCTGGGACTAGCGGAGAGACCCAGTACTTC. Translation: CASSPAGTSGETQYF.

The J gene is TRBJ2-7, the V gene TRBV6-5, with 7 bases identical to TRBD1. The ends lost 7 bases at V and 3 bases at J; junction bases unmatched: 6. Per the germline V gene, CDR1 is MNHEY and CDR2 is SVGAGI. This CDR3 spans 13 amino acids. CDR3 protein: CASKLGQIYEQYF. The CDR3 DNA reads as TGTGCCAGCAAACTGGGACAGATCTACGAGCAGTACTTC.

The chain links TRBV19 to TRBJ2-5, with D possibly matching TRBD1 (6 bases). In germline, CDR1 is LNHDA, CDR2 SQIVND (reference sequence). This CDR3 is 16 amino acids long. Between the trimmed V and J ends, which lost 4 bases and 5 bases, there was a span of 20 bases. CDR3 residues: CASSNRAHGETETQYF. The CDR3 bases are TGTGCCAGTAGTAACAGGGCGCACGGCGAGACGGAGACCCAGTACTTC.

The V call is TRBV9, the J call TRBJ1-6, with D perhaps TRBD1 (6 bases). Germline-derived CDR1 and CDR2 are SGDLS and YYNGEE. The V and J ends lost 3 bases and 10 bases respectively, with 14 bases between them. This CDR3 spans 14 amino acids. The CDR3 loop reads CASSGRGLWSPLHF. In DNA form, the CDR3 reads TGTGCCAGCAGCGGCAGGGGATTATGGTCACCCCTCCACTTT.

The chain is built from TRBV7-9 and TRBJ1-1; possibly TRBD1 for D (5 bases). Germline CDR1 is SEHNR and CDR2 is FQNEAQ (reference sequence). V was pared by 4 bases and J by 1 base, with 7 bases between. This CDR3 contains 13 residues. The CDR3 sequence: CASSWGENTEAFF. CDR3 coding DNA: TGTGCCAGCAGCTGGGGGGAGAACACTGAAGCTTTCTTT.

The chain couples TRBV6-5 to TRBJ2-2, with 8 bases aligning to TRBD1. The germline CDR1 and CDR2 sequences are MNHEY and SVGAGI. The trim removed 5 bases at V and 1 base at J, leaving 3 bases unmatched. The CDR3 sequence is 15 residues long. CDR3 loop: CASSIDRGNTGELFF. In nucleotides, the CDR3 is TGTGCCAGCAGTATAGACAGGGGGAACACCGGGGAGCTGTTTTTT.

J is TRBJ2-6 and V is TRBV18; a possible D gene is TRBD1 (6 bases). V lost 4 bases, J lost 2 bases, and 15 bases lay in between. Germline V CDR1 and CDR2: KGHSH, LQKENI. The CDR3 is 17 amino acids. As DNA, the CDR3 is TGTGCCAGCTCACAACAACAGGGTTCAACTGGGGCCAACGTCCTGACTTTC. Translation gives CASSQQQGSTGANVLTF.

Note on this clone: The junction departs from the called germline gene at one end, perhaps through a read error. This rearrangement joins TRBV27 to TRBJ1-6; no firm D call. From germline, CDR1 is MNHEY and CDR2 SMNVEV (reference sequence). The CDR3 totals 13 residues. The CDR3 spells CASSLSYYSPLHF. The CDR3, as DNA: TGTGCCAGCAGTTTGAGCTATTATTCACCCCTCCACTTT.

This clone has only one observation. The chain employs TRBV4-1 and TRBJ2-3; D ambiguous. The germline V and J ends were trimmed by 4 bases and 0 bases, with 5 bases remaining between them. Germline V gene lookup returns CDR1 MGHRA and CDR2 YSYEKL. This CDR3 is built from 13 residues. The CDR3 loop is CASSRVSTDTQYF. For the CDR3, the DNA is TGCGCCAGCAGCCGAGTTAGCACAGATACGCAGTATTTT.

This chain joins TRBV29-1 and TRBJ2-5, with 7 positions matching TRBD1. V lost 6 bases, J lost 1 base, and 11 bases stayed unmatched. The length of the CDR3 is 15 residues. Germline V gives CDR1 SQVTM, CDR2 ANQGSEA. CDR3 DNA: TGCAGCGTGACGCTACCGGGACAGTCCCAAGAGACCCAGTACTTC. This codes for CSVTLPGQSQETQYF. Drawing the rest from reference TRBV29-1 and TRBJ2-5, the complete variable domain is SAVISQKPSRDICQRGTSLTIQCQVDSQVTMMFWYRQQPGQSLTLIATANQGSEATYESGFVIDKFPISRPNLTFSTLTVSNMSPEDSSIYLCSVTLPGQSQETQYFGPGTRLLVL.

CDR3 sequence: CASKPTSGGGSSYEQYF. The CDR3 region has the DNA TGCGCCAGCAAACCGACTAGCGGGGGCGGGAGCTCCTACGAGCAGTACTTC. V gene TRBV5-1 combines with J gene TRBJ2-7; TRBD2 matches at 12 bases. Germline V gene data show CDR1 as SGHRS and CDR2 as YFSETQ. The trim removed 6 bases at V and 0 bases at J, leaving 10 bases unmatched. The CDR3 runs 17 residues.

The J gene is TRBJ1-2, the V gene TRBV5-6; no firm D call. The V end was cut by 0 bases, the J end by 1 base, with 7 bases between. Germline values: CDR1 SGHDT, CDR2 YYEEEE. This CDR3 region has 14 residues. The CDR3 loop reads CASSLVQDNYGYTF. Written as DNA, the CDR3 is TGTGCCAGCAGCTTGGTTCAGGATAACTATGGCTACACCTTC.